These T cell receptor beta chains were read from a single sample in a study of blood T cell repertoires in COVID-19. Clones were sequenced by immunoSEQ multiplex PCR, and TCRdb holds only the in-frame ones, with some missing. The sample contains 120,000 to 150,000 clones, approximately 90% of which appear only once. Sequenced input: peripheral blood. These receptors were obtained from a woman between 50 and 59 years old with active or convalescent COVID-19. Both conserved end residues are part of each CDR3. Only part of the rows carry a size: once, few, many, or a class if the clone is expanded.

J: TRBJ2-1; V: TRBV19; size: once; CDR3: CASSIGGGVGEQFF
J: TRBJ1-1; V: TRBV6-2/TRBV6-3; size: -; CDR3: CASSYPRGGTNTEAFF
J: TRBJ2-7; V: TRBV7-2; size: -; CDR3: CAAAGTGGSYEQYF
J: TRBJ2-7; V: TRBV4-1; size: -; CDR3: CASSQVGLAGASYEQYF
J: TRBJ2-5; V: TRBV4-1; size: -; CDR3: CASSPLLDEETQYF
J: TRBJ1-1; V: TRBV7-9; size: -; CDR3: CASSSDRGNAEAFF
J: TRBJ2-5; V: TRBV6-6; size: -; CDR3: CASSYRGEETQYF
J: TRBJ1-1; V: TRBV24-1; size: -; CDR3: CATSDQGQGARREAFF
J: TRBJ1-1; V: TRBV27; size: -; CDR3: CASSFDGRGFRASVNTEAFF
J: TRBJ2-3; V: TRBV15; size: -; CDR3: CATSRGQFKTSGGGDTQYF
J: TRBJ2-7; V: TRBV7-9; size: -; CDR3: CASSPGQAPYEQYF
J: TRBJ2-5; V: TRBV9; size: -; CDR3: CASSQGLAGGPWETQYF
J: TRBJ2-3; V: TRBV7-2; size: -; CDR3: CASSRGVSTDTQYF
J: TRBJ1-1; V: TRBV19; size: -; CDR3: CASSIGDRNTEAFF
J: TRBJ2-5; V: TRBV7-9; size: -; CDR3: CASNRKGGALETQYF
J: TRBJ1-2; V: TRBV12-3/TRBV12-4; size: -; CDR3: CASSFGKSYGYTF
J: TRBJ2-3; V: TRBV18; size: -; CDR3: CASSEQGAQGTDTQYF
J: TRBJ2-3; V: TRBV27; size: -; CDR3: CASSLMGTSTDTQYF
J: TRBJ2-1; V: TRBV7-2; size: -; CDR3: CASSSRTSGRDEQFF
J: TRBJ2-5; V: TRBV5-1; size: few; CDR3: CASSSTTRVEETQYF
J: TRBJ1-2; V: TRBV30; size: -; CDR3: CAWSKQTGNYGYTF
J: TRBJ2-7; V: TRBV5-1; size: -; CDR3: CASSLTGTSSHEQYF
J: TRBJ1-2; V: TRBV15; size: -; CDR3: CATSREGLGGYGYTF
J: TRBJ1-5; V: TRBV19; size: -; CDR3: CASTETGVYSNQPQHF
J: TRBJ2-7; V: TRBV4-2; size: -; CDR3: CASSHASGSSYEQYF
J: TRBJ2-1; V: TRBV5-1; size: once; CDR3: CASRTGGSSYNEQFF
J: TRBJ2-2; V: TRBV5-1; size: few; CDR3: CASSRQGGYGGELFF
J: TRBJ1-2; V: TRBV28; size: -; CDR3: CASSPGEGAGYGYTF
J: TRBJ1-1; V: TRBV18; size: -; CDR3: CASSPRDRGGNTEAFF
J: TRBJ1-1; V: TRBV4-3; size: -; CDR3: CASSRTGNTEAFF
J: TRBJ1-5; V: TRBV7-2; size: -; CDR3: CASSLARGSLNNQPQHF
J: TRBJ2-5; V: TRBV7-6; size: -; CDR3: CASSSDGQLQETQYF
J: TRBJ1-5; V: TRBV18; size: -; CDR3: CASSPQGDRSNQPQHF